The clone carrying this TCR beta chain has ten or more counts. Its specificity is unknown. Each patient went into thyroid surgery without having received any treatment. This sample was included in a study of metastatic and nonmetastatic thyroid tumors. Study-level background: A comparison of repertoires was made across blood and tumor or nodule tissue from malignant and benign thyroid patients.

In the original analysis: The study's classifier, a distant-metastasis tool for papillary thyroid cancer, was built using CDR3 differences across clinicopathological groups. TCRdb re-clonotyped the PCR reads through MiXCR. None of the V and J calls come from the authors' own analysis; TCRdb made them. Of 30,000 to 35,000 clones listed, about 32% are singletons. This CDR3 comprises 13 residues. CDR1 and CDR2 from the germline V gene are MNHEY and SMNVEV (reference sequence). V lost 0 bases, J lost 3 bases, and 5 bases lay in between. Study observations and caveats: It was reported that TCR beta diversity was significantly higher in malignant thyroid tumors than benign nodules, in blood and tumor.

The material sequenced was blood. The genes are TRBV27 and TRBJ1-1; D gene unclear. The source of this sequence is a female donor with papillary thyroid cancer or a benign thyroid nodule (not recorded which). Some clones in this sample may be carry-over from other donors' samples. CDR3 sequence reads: CASSLSGYTEAFF. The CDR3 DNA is TGTGCCAGCAGTTTATCGGGATACACTGAAGCTTTCTTT.